What follows are 10 T cell receptor beta chains derived from one specimen sequenced in a study of human T cells and chemical hapten exposure (dated by TCRdb to the early 2020s). Explained via the paper, the time point label denotes: patch test 2, 6 weeks after DPC sensitization. The sample's treatment or condition label, decoded: therapeutic diphenylcyclopropenone sensitization with weekly scalp DPC. Receptor amplification or capture employed RACE. TCRdb records NextSeq 500 as the sequencer. TCRdb reprocessing: public reads trimmed at Q25 with fastp, clones called with MiXCR, in-frame beta chains kept. Duplicate CDR3 protein sequences are folded into a single record with the most common DNA and genes. The sample yields 330,000 or so distinct CDR3 sequences; about 6% were counted once. Of the sample, under 7% is held by the ten largest clones. The sample was whole blood, taken in connection with sensitization to the hapten diphenylcyclopropenone (DPC). These receptors came from a woman aged 18-35 years with alopecia areata. Some clones in this sample may be carry-over from other donors' samples.

The sample holds many counts of this clonotype. V is TRBV4-1 and J is TRBJ1-3; TRBD1 might be the D (5 bases). The CDR3 loop spans 15 amino acids. Germline V gives CDR1 MGHRA, CDR2 YSYEKL. Deletions cut 3 bases from V and 0 bases from J, with 9 bases between. The CDR3: CASSHRESSGNTIYF. The CDR3 coding sequence is TGCGCCAGCAGCCACAGGGAAAGCTCTGGAAACACCATATATTTT.

The chain uses TRBV10-3 and TRBJ1-1; no clear D gene. This CDR3 has 15 residues. CDR1 is ENHRY, CDR2 SYGVKD, per germline. Trimming shortened V by 2 bases and J by 3 bases, and 13 bases separated the two germline ends. The CDR3 here is CAISEGGVADTEAFF. CDR3 DNA: TGTGCCATCAGTGAGGGTGGCGTAGCCGACACTGAAGCTTTCTTT.

The table lists this clonotype with many counts. V is TRBV12-3 or TRBV12-4 and J is TRBJ1-4; 7 bases agree with TRBD1. CDR3 length equals 13 residues. Unmatched junction bases numbered 6, after V lost 8 bases and J lost 6 bases. The CDR3 loop is CASRGTAYEKLFF. DNA for the CDR3: TGTGCCAGCCGGGGGACAGCCTATGAAAAACTGTTTTTT.

V is TRBV10-3 and J is TRBJ2-7; TRBD1 matches 7 bases. There are 12 residues in the CDR3. With 6 bases clipped from V and 9 bases from J, the junction kept 8 bases outside the gene matches. Germline V gene lookup returns CDR1 ENHRY and CDR2 SYGVKD. The CDR3 reads CAISLTGKGQYF. The CDR3, as DNA: TGTGCCATCAGCCTGACAGGGAAAGGGCAGTACTTC.

This chain joins TRBV20-1 and TRBJ1-2; 7 positions match TRBD1. Germline V gene lookup returns CDR1 DFQATT and CDR2 SNEGSKA (reference sequence). Trimming took 0 bases from V and 6 from J; bases not matched to a gene: 10. The CDR3 length is 15 residues. This chain's CDR3 is CSARELGARGDGYTF. The DNA for the CDR3 is TGCAGTGCTAGAGAGCTCGGAGCCAGGGGGGATGGCTACACCTTC.

V gene TRBV2 combines with J gene TRBJ2-2, with D possibly being TRBD2 (5 bases). Germline assignment: CDR1 SNHLY and CDR2 FYNNEI. The CDR3 is made up of 16 amino acids. V was shortened by 2 bases and J by 0 bases, with 10 bases between the two germline ends. The chain's CDR3 is CASSEREHTNTGELFF. In DNA form, the CDR3 reads TGTGCCAGCAGTGAAAGGGAGCACACGAACACCGGGGAGCTGTTTTTT.

At least ten counts were recorded for this clonotype. This chain links TRBV6-2 or TRBV6-3 with TRBJ1-2; a weak D match, TRBD1 (5 bases). V shed 10 bases and J shed 7 bases, with 13 bases lying between them. Germline V gives CDR1 MNHEY, CDR2 SVGEGT. The CDR3 consists of 11 residues. DNA for the CDR3: TGTGCCATCGGACAAGGCACTGGCTACACCTTC. It codes for CAIGQGTGYTF.

This clonotype was seen only a few times. The chain uses TRBV7-6 and TRBJ1-1; perhaps TRBD1 as D (5 bases). CDR1 and CDR2 from the germline V gene are SGHVS and FNYEAQ. V was trimmed by 2 bases and J by 7 bases, leaving 8 bases between them. The CDR3 spans 12 residues. The CDR3 sequence is CASSLRGHEAFF. The CDR3 nucleotides read TGTGCCAGCAGCTTAAGGGGTCATGAAGCTTTCTTT.

V gene TRBV4-3 combines with J gene TRBJ2-2; D possibly matches TRBD1 or TRBD2 (6 bases each). The ends were cut back, 0 bases at V and 0 bases at J, with 14 bases in the middle. The length of the CDR3 is 18 residues. Germline CDR1 reads LGHNA; CDR2 reads YSLEER. Written as DNA, the CDR3 is TGCGCCAGCAGCCAAGAACCCCCGGGGGCTACGAACACCGGGGAGCTGTTTTTT. Translated: CASSQEPPGATNTGELFF.

This clonotype was recorded at least ten times. The chain joins TRBV18 to TRBJ1-1; possible D gene TRBD1, 6 bases. Germline V CDR1 and CDR2: KGHSH, LQKENI. CDR3 length equals 12 residues. V lost 3 bases to trimming and J lost 5 bases, with 7 bases between them. The CDR3 here is CASSPQGTEAFF. As DNA, the CDR3 is TGTGCCAGCTCACCTCAGGGGACTGAAGCTTTCTTT.